This T cell receptor beta chain was identified during a study of shared clonotypes between healthy human individuals. Study-wide background: Two female and three male donors aged 18 to 49 were enrolled. Study results and caveats: Represented diversity, genetic and exposure-history alike, was limited by few donors. Naive subsets tended to show greater estimated richness than memory subsets.

Using immunoSEQ multiplex PCR, the repertoire was profiled, and TCRdb retains in-frame clones only, with some absent. The repertoire includes approximately 530,000 clones, roughly 95% of them detected once, and 0.064% sits in the top ten. In the case of this clone: Its antigen is not known.

A split of CD4+ cells into CD45RA+ naive and CD45RA-negative memory subsets was performed. The CDR3 is 12 amino acids. Germline CDR1 reads MDHEN; CDR2 reads SYDVKM. With 5 bases removed from V and 6 bases from J, the gap between germline ends came to 11 bases. J is TRBJ2-7 and V is TRBV28; D unclear. The clonotype comes from a woman aged 25 to 39 in good health. Material for sequencing was naive CD4+ T cells sorted from blood. Subset meaning: CD45RA+ positively selected. DNA for the CDR3: TGTGCCAGCAGTCCAGGTTCCACCGAGCAGTACTTC. Residues: CASSPGSTEQYF.